The 24 T cell receptor beta chains given below trace back to one sample, sequenced in a study of identical twins. TCRdb re-derived calls from the 5' RACE reads in MiXCR, one entry per CDR3 protein. The sample comprises 250,000 to 300,000 distinct CDR3 sequences, roughly 9% of which are singletons, and around 7.1% rests with the top ten. This same sample was also taken into another study, of yellow fever vaccine responses in identical twins.

Source material: CD8+ T cells sorted from blood. The receptor source for this set is a woman between 18 and 29 years old in good health.

This clonotype was counted a few times. The chain employs TRBV12-3 or TRBV12-4 and TRBJ2-5, with 7 bases identical to TRBD2. V was pared by 5 bases and J by 2 bases, with 8 bases of the junction left unmatched. The CDR3 loop spans 15 amino acids. In nucleotides, the CDR3 is TGTGCCAGCAGTGGCAGACTAGCAACACAAGAGACCCAGTACTTC. It yields the protein CASSGRLATQETQYF.

This clonotype was counted at least ten times. This chain links TRBV2 with TRBJ2-5, with a tentative D call TRBD2 (5 bases). Between the trimmed V and J ends, which lost 7 bases and 3 bases, there was a span of 27 bases. Germline values: CDR1 SNHLY, CDR2 FYNNEI. The CDR3 totals 18 residues. In nucleotides, the CDR3 is TGTGCCAGCATCACCGGAGGACGTGAATCCTGGGTAAAAGAGACCCAGTACTTC. Its protein is CASITGGRESWVKETQYF.

This clonotype was observed many times. The chain uses TRBV27 and TRBJ2-1; possibly TRBD1 or TRBD2 for D (6 bases each). Germline CDR1 and CDR2: MNHEY and SMNVEV (reference sequence). The CDR3 is 15 amino acids. CDR3 protein: CACGTHGITGNEQFF. As DNA, the CDR3 is TGTGCATGCGGGACACACGGGATCACGGGGAATGAGCAGTTCTTC.

This clonotype was observed a handful of times. The J gene is TRBJ2-1, the V gene TRBV29-1; TRBD2 agrees at 7 bases. V was pared by 6 bases and J by 7 bases, with 15 bases of the junction left unmatched. Germline lookup yields CDR1 SQVTM and CDR2 ANQGSEA. The CDR3 has 15 amino acids. The CDR3 sequence is CSVDPLLADYNEQFF. The CDR3 bases are TGCAGCGTAGACCCTCTCCTAGCGGATTATAATGAGCAGTTCTTC.

The rearrangement links TRBV7-9 to TRBJ2-1, with TRBD2 as a possible D gene (6 bases). Germline CDR1 and CDR2: SEHNR and FQNEAQ (reference sequence). The CDR3 length is 15 residues. Trimming cost V 0 bases and J 6 bases, with 12 bases left between them. DNA for the CDR3: TGTGCCAGCAGCTTAGCGGCGGGAACATTCAATGAGCAGTTCTTC. Amino acids: CASSLAAGTFNEQFF.

This clonotype was recorded many times. This sequence joins TRBV3-1 and TRBJ2-3; D may be TRBD2 (6 bases). CDR1 and CDR2 from the germline V gene are LGHDT and YNNKEL (reference sequence). The germline V and J ends were trimmed by 8 bases and 7 bases, with 16 bases remaining between them. This CDR3 region has 13 residues. The CDR3 nucleotides are TGTGCCAGCCGCCCAGGAGGGATTAATACGCAGTATTTT. Translation: CASRPGGINTQYF.

The J gene is TRBJ2-7, the V gene TRBV13; 11 nucleotides line up with TRBD2. The CDR3 length is 16 residues. Per the germline V gene, CDR1 is PRHDT and CDR2 is FYEKMQ (reference sequence). Trimming cost V 5 bases and J 7 bases; bases outside gene matches: 13. CDR3 bases: TGTGCCAGCAGCCCCTGGGCTAGCGGGGGGATTCAAGAGCAGTACTTC. It yields the protein CASSPWASGGIQEQYF.

This clonotype was counted only a few times. This chain connects TRBV27 to TRBJ2-2; 7 bases are a match to TRBD1. With V trimmed by 5 bases and J by 7 bases, 1 base remained unmatched. The CDR3 has 12 residues. Looked up from germline, CDR1 is MNHEY and CDR2 is SMNVEV (reference sequence). The CDR3 reads CASSDRVGELFF. The CDR3, as DNA: TGTGCCAGCAGTGACAGGGTCGGGGAGCTGTTTTTT.

The CDR3 is CSEKAGTGVYEQYF. The CDR3 nucleotides are TGCAGTGAGAAAGCCGGGACAGGGGTGTACGAGCAGTACTTC. The J gene is TRBJ2-7, the V gene TRBV20-1; 10 nucleotides match TRBD1. This CDR3 has 14 residues. Trimming removed 7 bases from V and 4 bases from J; junction bases left unmatched: 10. Germline CDR1 DFQATT, CDR2 SNEGSKA (reference sequence).

In DNA, the CDR3 is TGCGCCAGCAGCTTGGAAAGATACAACTCCTACGAGCAGTACTTC. Its translation is CASSLERYNSYEQYF. The chain links TRBV5-1 to TRBJ2-7; no clear D gene. V shed 0 bases and J shed 0 bases, with 10 bases lying between them. Germline CDR1 is SGHRS and CDR2 is YFSETQ. The CDR3 covers 15 residues.

The chain recombines TRBV27 with TRBJ2-3; 9 nucleotides align to TRBD1. V lost 5 bases, J lost 4 bases, and 7 bases stayed unmatched. The germline CDR1 and CDR2 sequences are MNHEY and SMNVEV (reference sequence). This CDR3 is 15 amino acids long. The CDR3 sequence: CASSPRDRDSDTQYF. The CDR3 DNA reads TGTGCCAGCAGTCCCCGGGACAGGGATTCAGATACGCAGTATTTT.

The J gene is TRBJ1-2, the V gene TRBV27, with 7 bases matching TRBD1. Germline values: CDR1 MNHEY, CDR2 SMNVEV (reference sequence). V shed 2 bases and J 7 bases; nucleotides not matched to a gene: 16. CDR3 length: 17 amino acids. DNA for the CDR3: TGTGCCAGCAGTTTAACGAGTAACAGGGGAGTCTATGGTGGCTACACCTTC. The encoded protein is CASSLTSNRGVYGGYTF.

The chain employs TRBV11-2 and TRBJ2-7; 7 nucleotides align to TRBD1. V lost 7 bases and J lost 3; bases outside the gene matches: 6. Germline values: CDR1 SGHAT, CDR2 FQNNGV. This CDR3 spans 13 amino acids. DNA of the CDR3: TGTGCCAGCAACCGGGACAGCTTCTACGAGCAGTACTTC. Its translation: CASNRDSFYEQYF.

This clonotype has a handful of counts. The chain uses TRBV7-9 and TRBJ2-1; 9 nucleotides line up with TRBD1. The CDR3 contains 16 residues. CDR1 is SEHNR, CDR2 FQNEAQ, per germline (reference sequence). V lost 5 bases and J lost 4; bases outside the gene matches: 9. CDR3 in DNA: TGTGCCAGCAGCCACTACACAGGGGGCGCTTACAATGAGCAGTTCTTC. Residues: CASSHYTGGAYNEQFF.

This clonotype was recorded only once. Being one base from a much bigger clone, this may be a read error. This chain connects TRBV7-9 to TRBJ2-5; possible D gene TRBD2, 6 bases. The CDR3 is 15 residues long. Germline V gene sequence: CDR1 SEHNR, CDR2 FQNEAQ (reference sequence). The CDR3 loop is CTSSLAVALEETQYF. The CDR3 DNA reads as TGTACCAGCAGCTTAGCGGTAGCGCTGGAAGAGACCCAGTACTTC.

This clonotype was observed many times. The chain is built from TRBV4-1 and TRBJ2-7, with 12 bases fitting TRBD2. Per germline, CDR1 MGHRA and CDR2 YSYEKL. The CDR3 covers 14 residues. J gave up 6 bases and V 2 bases, and 2 bases lay outside the gene matches. The CDR3 sequence is CASSQLAGGVEQYF. CDR3 bases: TGCGCCAGCAGCCAACTAGCGGGAGGGGTCGAGCAGTACTTC.

There are a few counts of this clonotype. The CDR3 loop is CATSRDSVELQETQYF. For the CDR3, the DNA is TGTGCCACCAGCAGAGATTCGGTCGAGTTACAAGAGACCCAGTACTTC. The chain links TRBV15 to TRBJ2-5; D not certain. CDR1 is LNHNV, CDR2 YYDKDF, per germline (reference sequence). CDR3 length: 16 amino acids. The V end lost 0 bases, the J end lost 2 bases, and 13 bases lay between the germline ends.

In its sample, this clonotype was seen many times. The V and J genes are TRBV7-9 and TRBJ2-5; D is possibly TRBD1 (6 bases). Germline lookup yields CDR1 SEHNR and CDR2 FQNEAQ (reference sequence). CDR3 size: 16 residues. V lost 1 base and J 5 bases, leaving 17 bases between the germline ends. CDR3 sequence reads: CASSLVPGADFETQYF. Written as DNA, the CDR3 is TGTGCCAGCAGCTTAGTTCCAGGGGCAGATTTCGAGACCCAGTACTTC.

This clonotype was seen a few times. The chain uses TRBV7-9 and TRBJ1-1; D call uncertain. V lost 1 base to trimming and J lost 4 bases, with 13 bases between them. This CDR3 has 15 residues. From germline, CDR1 is SEHNR and CDR2 FQNEAQ (reference sequence). The CDR3 here is CASSLVAGPSTEAFF. The CDR3 DNA reads TGTGCCAGCAGCTTAGTGGCAGGCCCTAGCACTGAAGCTTTCTTT.

This clonotype showed up many times. The chain joins TRBV12-3 or TRBV12-4 to TRBJ2-7, with D perhaps matching TRBD1 or TRBD2 (5 bases each). The CDR3 loop spans 15 amino acids. Trimming pared 4 bases from V and 6 bases from J, leaving 19 bases between. The DNA for the CDR3 is TGTGCCAGCAGTTGGGGACCGGATCTTTGGTCCGAGCAGTACTTC. It yields the protein CASSWGPDLWSEQYF.

This clonotype was detected only a few times. The gene calls are TRBV5-1 and TRBJ2-5; no definite D call. The CDR3 contains 13 residues. Germline CDR1 reads SGHRS; CDR2 reads YFSETQ. V lost 5 bases, J lost 4 bases, and 12 bases lay in between. CDR3 in amino acids: CASRPELGETQYF. CDR3 DNA sequence: TGCGCCAGCAGGCCGGAGTTAGGAGAGACCCAGTACTTC.

There are many counts of this clonotype. The V and J genes are TRBV29-1 and TRBJ2-5, with D hard to call. CDR3 length: 14 amino acids. V dropped 4 bases and J dropped 2 bases, with 14 bases sitting between them. The germline gives CDR1 SQVTM, CDR2 ANQGSEA. DNA for the CDR3: TGCAGCGTTGCGCCGGTAGGTGGACAAGAGACCCAGTACTTC. Protein sequence: CSVAPVGGQETQYF. Variable domain in full (rest from reference TRBV29-1 and TRBJ2-5): SAVISQKPSRDICQRGTSLTIQCQVDSQVTMMFWYRQQPGQSLTLIATANQGSEATYESGFVIDKFPISRPNLTFSTLTVSNMSPEDSSIYLCSVAPVGGQETQYFGPGTRLLVL.

This clonotype was observed a handful of times. This chain joins TRBV14 and TRBJ2-3; weak D call: TRBD1 (6 bases). Trimming stripped 1 base from V and 2 bases from J, with 10 bases between. This CDR3 has 15 residues. Germline-derived CDR1 and CDR2 are SGHDN and FVKESK. The CDR3 region is CASSQGWTATDTQYF. In nucleotides, the CDR3 is TGTGCCAGCAGCCAAGGATGGACAGCCACAGATACGCAGTATTTT.

This clonotype was observed a few times. This rearrangement joins TRBV7-6 to TRBJ2-7; D is unclear. The V gene lost 5 bases and the J gene lost 5 bases, with 19 bases spanning the gap. The germline V gene has CDR1 SGHVS and CDR2 FNYEAQ. The CDR3 sequence is 15 residues long. CDR3 residues: CASSVDEDVGNEQYF. In nucleotides, the CDR3 is TGTGCCAGCAGCGTAGACGAAGACGTCGGAAACGAGCAGTACTTC.